This T cell receptor beta chain was identified during a study of Graves' ophthalmopathy and Graves' hyperthyroidism. Across the study: Blood was drawn at initial diagnosis, before any treatment.

Regarding the study as a whole: The model forecast ophthalmopathy progression, reaching 60% to 71% sensitivity and 72% to 80% specificity.

Being free of ophthalmopathy for 18 months of follow-up defined stable hyperthyroidism. Recruitment covered hyperthyroidism patients aged 18 to 65 whose new diagnosis was of under 2 months' duration. RNA transcripts served as template for amplifying TCR beta CDR3 sequences. The library came from an HTBI-primed first-round RT-PCR and a second-round multiplex PCR. Via MiXCR, TCRdb re-called the multiplex PCR reads, giving one row per CDR3 protein. The sample lists 400,000 or so distinct CDR3 sequences; about 16% were seen once. Germline lookup yields CDR1 SGHRS and CDR2 YFSETQ. V dropped 0 bases and J dropped 7 bases, with 11 bases sitting between them. This CDR3 contains 14 residues. This clonotype was seen ten or more times. Its antigen remains unidentified.

The rearrangement links TRBV5-1 to TRBJ2-4, with a possible D match to TRBD1 (7 bases). The sequencing sample was made of peripheral blood. The origin of this receptor is a woman in her late teens or twenties with stable Graves' hyperthyroidism. The CDR3, as DNA: TGCGCCAGCAGCTTGGTGGAGGGGGCGAACATTCAGTACTTC. This sequence encodes CASSLVEGANIQYF.